These 22 T cell receptor beta chains came from one sample sequenced in a study of Ad26.COV2.S vaccination and SARS-CoV-2 variants (dated by TCRdb to the early 2020s). The library was made by the immunoSEQ multiplex PCR assay. This immuneACCESS table, as held by TCRdb, lists in-frame sequences with V and J called but not all clones. Of the missing ones, under half trace to an unresolved V gene in checked studies; the others have no known cause. The sample has hundreds of thousands of clones on record, around nine tenths of them singletons. The ten largest account for roughly a tenth of the sample. The treatment or condition label for this specimen denotes: approximately 18 received Ad26.COV2.S at low or high dose, single or two shots; several received placebo; per-sample allocation not given. For vaccine and placebo recipients, repertoires were sequenced using samples collected on day 63 after the first injection.

The sample consisted of peripheral blood, taken in a trial of Ad26.COV2.S vaccine versus placebo. The receptors were gathered from a person between 18 and 65 years old who received the Ad26.COV2.S COVID-19 vaccine or a placebo.

V is TRBV4-3 and J is TRBJ1-2, with D perhaps TRBD1 (6 bases). Per germline, CDR1 LGHNA and CDR2 YSLEER. The CDR3 contains 17 residues. Trimming left V 1 base short and J 0 bases short, with 15 bases between. The CDR3 loop is CASSQGRVTGTNYGYTF. Here the CDR3 DNA reads TGCGCCAGCAGCCAAGGAAGGGTGACAGGAACTAACTATGGCTACACCTTC.

The CDR3 sequence is CASSSFSGATNEKLFF. The DNA of the CDR3 is TGTGCCAGCAGCTCGTTTTCAGGAGCAACTAATGAAAAACTGTTTTTT. The chain combines TRBV7-9 with TRBJ1-4; D not certain. V lost 4 bases and J 0 bases, leaving 12 bases between the germline ends. The CDR3 runs to 16 residues. The germline gives CDR1 SEHNR, CDR2 FQNEAQ (reference sequence).

The chain recombines TRBV6-5 with TRBJ1-2; D might be TRBD1 (5 bases). The V end lost 0 bases, the J end lost 7 bases, and 15 bases lay between the germline ends. This CDR3 spans 15 amino acids. CDR1 and CDR2 (germline): MNHEY, SVGAGI. In DNA form, the CDR3 reads TGTGCCAGCAGTTACTCTGAGCCGGCCCAGGGTGGCTACACCTTC. Protein sequence: CASSYSEPAQGGYTF.

The chain has TRBV19 and TRBJ2-1; possible D gene TRBD2, 5 bases. With 5 bases removed from V and 3 bases from J, the gap between germline ends came to 11 bases. Germline V gene sequence: CDR1 LNHDA, CDR2 SQIVND (reference sequence). The CDR3 runs to 14 residues. CDR3 DNA sequence: TGTGCCAGTAGTTTCACGGGATACTACAATGAGCAGTTCTTC. Its protein is CASSFTGYYNEQFF. The complete variable domain, with remaining parts taken from reference TRBV19 and TRBJ2-1, reads DGGITQSPKYLFRKEGQNVTLSCEQNLNHDAMYWYRQDPGQGLRLIYYSQIVNDFQKGDIAEGYSVSREKKESFPLTVTSAQKNPTAFYLCASSFTGYYNEQFFGPGTRLTVL.

The rearrangement joins TRBV5-4 to TRBJ2-1; D unresolved. Germline assignment: CDR1 SGHNT and CDR2 YYREEE (reference sequence). The length of the CDR3 is 13 residues. V gave up 3 bases and J gave up 8 bases, with 12 bases separating them. The CDR3 protein is CASSSPGVDEQFF. The DNA for the CDR3 is TGTGCCAGCAGCTCCCCCGGTGTTGATGAGCAGTTCTTC.

The V gene is TRBV28, the J gene TRBJ2-7, with 9 nucleotides matching TRBD2. The CDR3 is made up of 16 amino acids. V dropped 7 bases and J dropped 2; count of bases not matched to a gene: 12. Germline assignment: CDR1 MDHEN and CDR2 SYDVKM. CDR3 in amino acids: CASTRLWASGTYEQYF. CDR3 sequence (DNA): TGTGCCAGCACCAGGCTTTGGGCTAGCGGGACCTACGAGCAGTACTTC. Full variable domain (remainder filled in from reference TRBV28 and TRBJ2-7): DVKVTQSSRYLVKRTGEKVFLECVQDMDHENMFWYRQDPGLGLRLIYFSYDVKMKEKGDIPEGYSVSREKKERFSLILESASTNQTSMYLCASTRLWASGTYEQYFGPGTRLTVT.

This sequence joins TRBV4-1 and TRBJ1-1; D unclear. This CDR3 contains 14 residues. Germline V gene sequence: CDR1 MGHRA, CDR2 YSYEKL. The V and J ends lost 1 base and 0 bases respectively, with 6 bases between them. CDR3 nucleotides: TGCGCCAGCAGCCAAGGGACGGTGAACACTGAAGCTTTCTTT. Its translation is CASSQGTVNTEAFF.

The gene calls are TRBV30 and TRBJ1-4; tentative D call: TRBD1 (5 bases). This CDR3 comprises 14 residues. In germline, CDR1 is GTSNPN, CDR2 SVGIG (reference sequence). V dropped 5 bases and J dropped 2 bases, with 12 bases sitting between them. The CDR3 sequence: CAWGHRGTNEKLFF. The CDR3, as DNA: TGTGCCTGGGGCCATCGGGGCACTAATGAAAAACTGTTTTTT.

The chain recombines TRBV4-1 with TRBJ2-2; D not resolved. V lost 1 base and J lost 4, with 13 bases in between. Germline V gene sequence: CDR1 MGHRA, CDR2 YSYEKL. There are 16 residues in the CDR3. CDR3 nucleotides: TGCGCCAGCAGCCAAGCATTGGTGTTACCCACCGGGGAGCTGTTTTTT. It codes for CASSQALVLPTGELFF.

V usage is TRBV29-1 and J usage is TRBJ2-7; D call uncertain. CDR1 SQVTM and CDR2 ANQGSEA come from the germline V gene. V lost 7 bases and J 0 bases, leaving 10 bases between the germline ends. This CDR3 has 12 residues. The CDR3 region has the DNA TGCAGCGCCGTCACGGACTCCTACGAGCAGTACTTC. This sequence encodes CSAVTDSYEQYF.

The V gene is TRBV2, the J gene TRBJ2-3, with TRBD2 matching 8 bases. From germline, CDR1 is SNHLY and CDR2 FYNNEI. The CDR3 is made up of 14 amino acids. V trimming: 7 bases; J trimming: 6 bases; junction bases outside the gene matches: 9. The CDR3 DNA sequence: TGTGCCAGCACACCACTAGCGGTCGCGGATACGCAGTATTTT. Its translation: CASTPLAVADTQYF. Based on the CDR3 plus reference TRBV2 and TRBJ2-3, the full variable domain is EPEVTQTPSHQVTQMGQEVILRCVPISNHLYFYWYRQILGQKVEFLVSFYNNEISEKSEIFDDQFSVERPDGSNFTLKIRSTKLEDSAMYFCASTPLAVADTQYFGPGTRLTVL.

The chain combines TRBV5-1 with TRBJ2-7; D not certain. Germline V gene data show CDR1 as SGHRS and CDR2 as YFSETQ. Trimming stripped 4 bases from V and 1 base from J, with 9 bases between. This CDR3 spans 13 amino acids. The CDR3 coding sequence is TGCGCCAGCAGCGACGTCCGATCCTACGAGCAGTACTTC. Its translation: CASSDVRSYEQYF.

The rearrangement uses TRBV5-1 and TRBJ2-2; D possibly uses TRBD1 or TRBD2 (5 bases each). The V and J ends lost 4 bases and 4 bases respectively, with 17 bases between them. From germline, CDR1 is SGHRS and CDR2 YFSETQ. The CDR3 contains 16 residues. The chain's CDR3 is CASSPGTSFLTGELFF. CDR3 nucleotide sequence: TGCGCCAGCAGCCCCGGGACCTCCTTTCTCACCGGGGAGCTGTTTTTT. The variable domain in full, with the rest retrieved from reference TRBV5-1 and TRBJ2-2, is KAGVTQTPRYLIKTRGQQVTLSCSPISGHRSVSWYQQTPGQGLQFLFEYFSETQRNKGNFPGRFSGRQFSNSRSEMNVSTLELGDSALYLCASSPGTSFLTGELFFGEGSRLTVL.

Only one count was recorded for this clone. The CDR3 nucleotides are TGTGCCAGCTCACCACGGGACGGTCTTAGCTCCTATAATTCACCCCTCCACTTT. Translated, it gives CASSPRDGLSSYNSPLHF. The chain links TRBV18 to TRBJ1-6; the D gene is possibly TRBD1 (5 bases). From germline, CDR1 is KGHSH and CDR2 LQKENI. The CDR3 extends over 18 amino acids. V was pared by 1 base and J by 0 bases, with 13 bases between.

The rearrangement links TRBV18 to TRBJ2-7; 11 positions match TRBD1. Germline loops: CDR1 KGHSH, CDR2 LQKENI. The CDR3 is 17 residues long. Trimming cost V 6 bases and J 0 bases; bases outside gene matches: 10. The CDR3 loop is CASSSGLGTGGSYEQYF. CDR3 in DNA: TGTGCCAGCTCTTCAGGATTGGGGACAGGGGGCTCCTACGAGCAGTACTTC.

This rearrangement joins TRBV28 to TRBJ1-5; 8 bases are shared with TRBD1. Germline assignment: CDR1 MDHEN and CDR2 SYDVKM. The junction had 16 bases not matched to a gene; V was cut back by 0 bases and J by 0 bases. The CDR3 has 21 amino acids. The CDR3 DNA is TGTGCCAGCAGTTTATGCTGTGTCATAGACAGGGGCCTCGATAGCAATCAGCCCCAGCATTTT. Its translation is CASSLCCVIDRGLDSNQPQHF.

This chain uses TRBV25-1 with TRBJ1-1; tentatively, D is TRBD1 (6 bases). The length of the CDR3 is 15 residues. The germline V gene has CDR1 MGHDK and CDR2 SYGVNS. Trimming stripped 7 bases from V and 10 bases from J, with 25 bases between. CDR3 sequence: CASTSPGAPTARAFF. For the CDR3, the DNA is TGTGCCAGCACAAGCCCAGGGGCCCCCACCGCGCGAGCTTTCTTT.

This clone was seen a handful of times. This chain links TRBV28 with TRBJ1-5, with 7 bases fitting TRBD1. The V and J ends lost 7 bases and 0 bases, in that order; junction bases with no gene match: 3. This CDR3 region has 14 residues. Germline V CDR1 and CDR2: MDHEN, SYDVKM. CDR3 region: CASTDRSSNQPQHF. The CDR3 DNA sequence: TGTGCCAGCACGGACAGGTCTAGCAATCAGCCCCAGCATTTT.

The sample holds a few counts of this clone. The rearrangement joins TRBV12-3 or TRBV12-4 to TRBJ2-1; D is tentatively TRBD1 or TRBD2 (5 bases each). CDR3 length: 13 residues. The V end lost 6 bases, the J end lost 5 bases, and 11 bases lay between the germline ends. As DNA, the CDR3 is TGTGCCAGCAGCTACGGGGCCGACAATGAGCAGTTCTTC. This encodes CASSYGADNEQFF.

This CDR3 reads CASNFGTAINEKLFF. For the CDR3, the DNA is TGTGCCAGTAATTTCGGGACGGCCATTAATGAAAAACTGTTTTTT. The genes are TRBV19 and TRBJ1-4; TRBD1 might be the D (5 bases). Germline CDR1 LNHDA, CDR2 SQIVND (reference sequence). The CDR3 has 15 residues. The V gene lost 7 bases and the J gene lost 4 bases, with 16 bases spanning the gap.

The chain combines TRBV4-2 with TRBJ2-3; 12 bases line up with TRBD2. Germline V gene data show CDR1 as LGHNA and CDR2 as YNFKEQ. The V gene end was trimmed by 0 bases and the J gene end by 0 bases; junction bases not matched to a gene: 19. CDR3 length: 23 residues. CDR3 sequence reads: CASSQDPASTSGRPSRSTDTQYF. In nucleotides, the CDR3 is TGTGCCAGCAGCCAAGATCCTGCCTCCACTAGCGGGAGGCCCTCTCGCAGCACAGATACGCAGTATTTT.

Only one count was recorded for this clone. This chain joins TRBV3-1 (or the pseudogene TRBV3-2) and TRBJ2-2, with D possibly TRBD2 on 6 matching bases. The germline gives CDR1 LGHDT, CDR2 YNNKEL (reference sequence). Trimming removed 1 base from V and 3 bases from J, with 9 bases in between. The CDR3 consists of 15 residues. The CDR3 spells CASSQGRGDTGELFF. The CDR3 DNA reads as TGTGCCAGCAGCCAAGGGCGGGGAGACACCGGGGAGCTGTTTTTT.